This TCR beta chain was recovered during a study of Graves' ophthalmopathy and Graves' hyperthyroidism. TCR beta CDR3 regions were amplified from RNA transcripts. The first round was an RT-PCR with HTBI primers, and the second round was a multiplex PCR. TCRdb used MiXCR to reprocess the multiplex PCR reads, holding one entry per CDR3 protein. The data contain some 240,000 distinct CDR3 sequences, around 45% of them singletons. PBMCs were isolated from a roughly 10 ml sample of fresh peripheral blood. Notes on the study in general: Also, most clonotypes expanded in the thyroid above 0.001 frequency appeared in blood. It was with 65% to 71% sensitivity and about 72% specificity that the model predicted ophthalmopathy progression.

This clonotype was observed a few times. Its antigen is currently unknown. Germline lookup yields CDR1 MDHEN and CDR2 SYDVKM. The CDR3 runs to 11 residues. V was trimmed by 4 bases and J by 6 bases, leaving 7 bases between them. This receptor was identified in an adult man with Graves' ophthalmopathy. V and J are TRBV28 and TRBJ2-7, with D unresolved. Input material: peripheral blood. Written as DNA, the CDR3 is TGTGCCAGCAGTTCCGCGGTCGAGCAGTACTTC. Residues: CASSSAVEQYF.